This entry features one TCR beta chain sequence. In its sample, this clonotype was seen many times. Its antigen specificity is not known. Base qualities are missing; no much larger clone stands one base away. V is shortened by 2 bases, J by 2 bases, and the region joining them spans 11 bases. CDR1 is given as SGHRS and CDR2 as YFSETQ, both from the germline V gene. Spanning cysteine to phenylalanine, the CDR3 consists of 15 amino acids. This entry keeps only the CDR3 DNA: 45 bases, framed from base 1. Unsorted PBMC libraries were generated from 2 million PBMCs stored in RNAlater at -80 °C until RNA extraction. Peripheral blood was subjected to Ficoll-Hypaque density gradient centrifugation to isolate PBMCs, which were then cryopreserved in liquid nitrogen. cDNA was synthesized by template-switch 5'RACE using a primer with a 10-nucleotide random unique molecular identifier that tagged each TCR transcript. Every sequencing run yielded over 170 million TCR-beta sequences covering 15-18 subjects. The RNeasy kit was used for extraction of total RNA. The KAPA Real-time Library Amplification kit was used to amplify TCR-beta VDJ regions with primers targeting the TCR constant region and the 5'RACE anchor. A first PCR added sample indexes and Illumina adaptors, after which a second PCR increased the library yield. After purification with Ampure beads, the TCR product of roughly 650 bp was size-selected on a 2% E-gel SizeSelection system. Before pooling, libraries had their quality checked on a Bioanalyzer, their concentration measured with Qubit, and their quantity determined with the Kapa Library Quantification kit. Paired-end 2 x 150 bp sequencing of the libraries was performed on an Illumina HiSeq 2500. To increase sequence diversity, about 25-31% phiX was spiked into each library pool. Per the source publication's procedure: The quality-filtered reads were processed with the UMI-based MiGEC pipeline, whose error correction step removed more than 80% of the raw TCR sequences. VDJ genes were aligned to IMGT germline references, and clonotypes were defined by unique CDR3 amino acid sequence plus V-J genes. Clonal expansion, Shannon diversity, and CDR3 relatedness (CalcPairwiseDistances, ClusterSamples) were evaluated with VDJtools, and phylogenetic trees were built with CLCbio workbench. Using coefficient-of-variation modelling across technical triplicates, the study counted a clone as expanded if it had at least 8 unique UMIs. TCRdb itself trimmed the public reads at Q25 with fastp, ran MiXCR and retained productive beta chains. Rows are combined by CDR3 protein, so each entry shows the most common genes and DNA. None of the V and J calls come from the authors' own analysis; TCRdb made them. The sample records fewer than 65,000 distinct CDR3 sequences, 10% of which are singletons. About 5.2% of the sample is held by the ten biggest clonotypes.

This entry is derived from a study of neurological immune-mediated disorders (dated by TCRdb to between 2017 and 2020). For the wider study: The study compared peripheral blood TCR-beta repertoires of HTLV-I-associated myelopathy (HAM/TSP) patients, multiple sclerosis patients and healthy controls using UMI-based sequencing. Longitudinal samples, technical triplicates and paired sorted CD4+ and CD8+ T-cell subsets, alongside PBMC samples, were included among the 106 TCR-beta libraries. The cohort was made up of 68 subjects, consisting of roughly 15 HAM/TSP patients, around 35 multiple sclerosis patients and roughly 20 healthy controls.

Results the study describes overall, beyond this receptor: No identical CDR3 amino acid sequences were found to be shared among expanded clones across subjects, suggesting that TCR-beta repertoires were private in all groups. TCR clonal expansion was highest in HAM/TSP patients and lowest in MS patients, with MS patients falling below even healthy controls.

This receptor was obtained from a man between 70 and 80 years old with HTLV-1-associated myelopathy (HAM/TSP). The source material was PBMCs. The rearrangement combines TRBV5-1 with TRBJ2-1; TRBD2 is possibly the D segment (6 matching bases). The bases are TGCGCCAGCAGCTTTCGCGGGGACGCCTACAATGAGCAGTTCTTC. This sequence encodes CASSFRGDAYNEQFF.